This TCR beta chain emerged from a study of blood T cell repertoires in COVID-19. V dropped 2 bases and J dropped 4 bases, with 6 bases sitting between them. In germline, CDR1 is KGHSH, CDR2 LQKENI. This CDR3 comprises 13 residues. Sequencing used immunoSEQ multiplex PCR; TCRdb keeps in-frame clones, though not all of them. The repertoire consists of about 49,000 clones, with just over 90% occurring once and the leading ten covering approximately 1%. The origin of this receptor is a man between 60 and 75 years old with COVID-19, enrolled during active disease. The chain couples TRBV18 to TRBJ2-1, with TRBD1 as a possible D gene (5 bases). Sequenced sample: peripheral blood. The CDR3 DNA sequence: TGTGCCAGCTCACCAGGGGCGTACAATGAGCAGTTCTTC. Translation: CASSPGAYNEQFF.